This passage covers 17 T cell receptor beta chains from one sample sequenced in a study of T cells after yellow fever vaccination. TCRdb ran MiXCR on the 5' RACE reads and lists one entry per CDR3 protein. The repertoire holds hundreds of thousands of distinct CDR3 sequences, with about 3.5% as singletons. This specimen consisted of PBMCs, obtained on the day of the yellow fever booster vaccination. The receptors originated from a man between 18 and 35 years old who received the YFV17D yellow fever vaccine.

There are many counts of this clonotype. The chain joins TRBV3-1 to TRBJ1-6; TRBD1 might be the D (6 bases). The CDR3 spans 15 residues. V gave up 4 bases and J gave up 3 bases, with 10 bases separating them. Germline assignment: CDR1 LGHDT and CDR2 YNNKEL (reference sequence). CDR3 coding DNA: TGTGCCAGCAGCCCCACAGGGTTCTATAATTCACCCCTCCACTTT. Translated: CASSPTGFYNSPLHF. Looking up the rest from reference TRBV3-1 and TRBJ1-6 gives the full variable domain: DTAVSQTPKYLVTQMGNDKSIKCEQNLGHDTMYWYKQDSKKFLKIMFSYNNKELIINETVPNRFSPKSPDKAHLNLHINSLELGDSAVYFCASSPTGFYNSPLHFGNGTRLTVT.

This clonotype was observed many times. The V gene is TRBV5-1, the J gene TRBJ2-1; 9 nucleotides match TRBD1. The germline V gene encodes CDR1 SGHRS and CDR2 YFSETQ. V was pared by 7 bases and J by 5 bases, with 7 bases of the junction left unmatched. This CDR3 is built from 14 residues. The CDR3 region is CASSPGQGNNEQFF. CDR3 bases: TGCGCCAGCTCCCCCGGACAGGGGAACAATGAGCAGTTCTTC. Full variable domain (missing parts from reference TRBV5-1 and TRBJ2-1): KAGVTQTPRYLIKTRGQQVTLSCSPISGHRSVSWYQQTPGQGLQFLFEYFSETQRNKGNFPGRFSGRQFSNSRSEMNVSTLELGDSALYLCASSPGQGNNEQFFGPGTRLTVL.

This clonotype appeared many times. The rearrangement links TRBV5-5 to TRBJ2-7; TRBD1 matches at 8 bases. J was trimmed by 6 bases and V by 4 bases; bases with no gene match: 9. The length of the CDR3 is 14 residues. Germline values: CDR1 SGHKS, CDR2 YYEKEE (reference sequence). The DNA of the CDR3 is TGTGCCAGCAGCCCAAGACAGGGGAGCGGCGAGCAGTACTTC. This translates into CASSPRQGSGEQYF.

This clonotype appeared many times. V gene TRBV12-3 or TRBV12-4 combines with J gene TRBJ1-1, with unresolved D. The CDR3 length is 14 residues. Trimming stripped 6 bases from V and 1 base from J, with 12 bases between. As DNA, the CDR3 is TGTGCCAGCAGCTCCCAGACTGGGAACACTGAAGCTTTCTTT. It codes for CASSSQTGNTEAFF.

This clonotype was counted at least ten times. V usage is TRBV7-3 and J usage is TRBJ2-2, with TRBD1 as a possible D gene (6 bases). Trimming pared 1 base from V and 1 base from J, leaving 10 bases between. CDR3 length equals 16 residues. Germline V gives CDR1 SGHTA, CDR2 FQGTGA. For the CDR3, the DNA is TGTGCCAGCAGCTTAAAACGGACAGAGAACACCGGGGAGCTGTTTTTT. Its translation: CASSLKRTENTGELFF.

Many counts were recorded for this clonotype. The CDR3 DNA is TGTGCCAGCAGCTTAAGACAGGGGCCGACCACCGGGGAGCTGTTTTTT. Its protein is CASSLRQGPTTGELFF. The chain has TRBV7-3 and TRBJ2-2; TRBD1 matches at 8 bases. Germline-derived CDR1 and CDR2 are SGHTA and FQGTGA. The CDR3 consists of 16 residues. The V segment lost 1 base and the J segment 4 bases; nucleotides outside the gene matches: 5.

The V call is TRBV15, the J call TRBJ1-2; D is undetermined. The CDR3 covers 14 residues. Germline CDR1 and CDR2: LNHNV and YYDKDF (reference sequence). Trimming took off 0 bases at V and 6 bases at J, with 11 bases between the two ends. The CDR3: CATSRDLAGDGYTF. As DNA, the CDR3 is TGTGCCACCAGCAGAGATTTGGCAGGCGATGGCTACACCTTC.

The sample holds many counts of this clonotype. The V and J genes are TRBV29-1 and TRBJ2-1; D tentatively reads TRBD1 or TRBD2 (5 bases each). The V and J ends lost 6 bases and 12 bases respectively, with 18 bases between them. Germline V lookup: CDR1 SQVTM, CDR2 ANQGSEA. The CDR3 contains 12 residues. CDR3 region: CSVEGTPTVQFF. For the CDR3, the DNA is TGCAGCGTCGAGGGGACCCCGACTGTGCAGTTCTTC.

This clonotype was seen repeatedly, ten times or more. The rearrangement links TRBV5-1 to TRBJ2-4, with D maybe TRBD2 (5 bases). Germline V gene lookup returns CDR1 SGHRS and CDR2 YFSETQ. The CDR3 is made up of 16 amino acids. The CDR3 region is CGETLNIVSTKNIQYF. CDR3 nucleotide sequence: TGCGGGGAGACTCTTAACATAGTGTCGACCAAAAACATTCAGTACTTC. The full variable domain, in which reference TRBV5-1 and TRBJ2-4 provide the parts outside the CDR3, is KAGVTQTPRYLIKTRGQQVTLSCSPISGHRSVSWYQQTPGQGLQFLFEYFSETQRNKGNFPGRFSGRQFSNSRSEMNVSTLELGDSALYLCGETLNIVSTKNIQYFGAGTRLSVL.

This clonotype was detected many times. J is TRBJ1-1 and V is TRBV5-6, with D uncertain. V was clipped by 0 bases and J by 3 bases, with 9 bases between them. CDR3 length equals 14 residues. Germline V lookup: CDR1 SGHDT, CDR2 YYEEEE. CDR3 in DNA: TGTGCCAGCAGCTTGGGGAGGCAGGACACTGAAGCTTTCTTT. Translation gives CASSLGRQDTEAFF.

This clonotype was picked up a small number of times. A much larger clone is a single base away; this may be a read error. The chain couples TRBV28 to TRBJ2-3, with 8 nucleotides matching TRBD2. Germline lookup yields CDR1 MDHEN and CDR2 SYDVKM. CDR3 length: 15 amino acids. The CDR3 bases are TGTGCCAGCAGCCACCAGCGGGGGAGCACAGTTACGCAGTATTTT. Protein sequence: CASSHQRGSTVTQYF.

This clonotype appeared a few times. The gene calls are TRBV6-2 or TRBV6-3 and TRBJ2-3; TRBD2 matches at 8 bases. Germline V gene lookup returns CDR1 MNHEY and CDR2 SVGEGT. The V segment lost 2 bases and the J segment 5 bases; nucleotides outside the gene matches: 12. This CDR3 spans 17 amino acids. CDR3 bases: TGTGCCAGCAGTTACGGCGGGGGGACACAGGCTGAAGATACGCAGTATTTT. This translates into CASSYGGGTQAEDTQYF.

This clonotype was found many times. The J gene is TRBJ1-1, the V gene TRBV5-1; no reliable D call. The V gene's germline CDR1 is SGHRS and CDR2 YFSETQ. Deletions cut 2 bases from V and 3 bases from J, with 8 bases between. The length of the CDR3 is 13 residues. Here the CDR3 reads CASSLPMDTEAFF. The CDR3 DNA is TGCGCCAGCAGCTTACCGATGGACACTGAAGCTTTCTTT.

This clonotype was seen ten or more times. CDR3 in amino acids: CASSLEGFGNTGELFF. In DNA, the CDR3 is TGTGCCAGCAGTTTAGAGGGGTTCGGGAACACCGGGGAGCTGTTTTTT. The chain recombines TRBV27 with TRBJ2-2; D might be TRBD1 or TRBD2, each matching 5 bases. The CDR3 spans 16 residues. Trimming removed 2 bases at V and 1 base at J, with 11 bases between. The germline CDR1 and CDR2 sequences are MNHEY and SMNVEV (reference sequence).

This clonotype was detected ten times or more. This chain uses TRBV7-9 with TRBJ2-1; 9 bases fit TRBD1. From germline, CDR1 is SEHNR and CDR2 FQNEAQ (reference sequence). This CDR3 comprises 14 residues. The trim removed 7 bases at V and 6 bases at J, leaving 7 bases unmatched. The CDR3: CASTHRGPVNEQFF. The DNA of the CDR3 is TGTGCCAGCACCCACAGGGGGCCCGTCAATGAGCAGTTCTTC.

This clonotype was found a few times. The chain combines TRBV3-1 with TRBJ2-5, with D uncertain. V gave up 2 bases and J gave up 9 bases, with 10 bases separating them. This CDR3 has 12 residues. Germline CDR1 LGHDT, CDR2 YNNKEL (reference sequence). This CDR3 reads CASSQSQTAQYF. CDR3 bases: TGTGCCAGCAGCCAAAGCCAGACGGCCCAGTACTTC.

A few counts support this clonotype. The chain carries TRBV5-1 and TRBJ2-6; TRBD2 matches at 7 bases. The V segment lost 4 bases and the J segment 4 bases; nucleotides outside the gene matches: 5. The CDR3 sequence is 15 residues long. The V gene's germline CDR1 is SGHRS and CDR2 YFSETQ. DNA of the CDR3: TGCGCCAGCAGCCCCTCAGCGGGAGGGGCCAACGTCCTGACTTTC. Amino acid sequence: CASSPSAGGANVLTF. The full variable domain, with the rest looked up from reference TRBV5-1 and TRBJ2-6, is KAGVTQTPRYLIKTRGQQVTLSCSPISGHRSVSWYQQTPGQGLQFLFEYFSETQRNKGNFPGRFSGRQFSNSRSEMNVSTLELGDSALYLCASSPSAGGANVLTFGAGSRLTVL.